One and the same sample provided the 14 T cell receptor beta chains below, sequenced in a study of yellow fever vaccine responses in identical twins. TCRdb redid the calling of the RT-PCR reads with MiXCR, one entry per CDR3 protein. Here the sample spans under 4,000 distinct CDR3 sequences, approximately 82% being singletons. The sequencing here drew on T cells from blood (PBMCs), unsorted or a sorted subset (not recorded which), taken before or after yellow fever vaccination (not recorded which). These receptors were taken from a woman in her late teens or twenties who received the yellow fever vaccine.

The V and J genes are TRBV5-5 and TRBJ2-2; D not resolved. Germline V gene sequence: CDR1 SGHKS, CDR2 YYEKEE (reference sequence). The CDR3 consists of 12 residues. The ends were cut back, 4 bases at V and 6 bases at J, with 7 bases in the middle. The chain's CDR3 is CASSLGSGELFF. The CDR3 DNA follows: TGTGCCAGCAGCCTGGGGTCCGGGGAGCTGTTTTTT.

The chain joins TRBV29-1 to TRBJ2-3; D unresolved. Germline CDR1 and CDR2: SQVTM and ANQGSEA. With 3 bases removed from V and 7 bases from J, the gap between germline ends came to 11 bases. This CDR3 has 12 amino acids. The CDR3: CSVDTDSYTQYF. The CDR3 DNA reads TGCAGCGTTGACACAGATTCTTATACGCAGTATTTT.

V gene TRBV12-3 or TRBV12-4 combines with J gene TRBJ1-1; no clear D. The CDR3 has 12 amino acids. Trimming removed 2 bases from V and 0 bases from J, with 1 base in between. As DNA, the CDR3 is TGTGCCAGCAGTTTAATGAACACTGAAGCTTTCTTT. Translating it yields CASSLMNTEAFF.

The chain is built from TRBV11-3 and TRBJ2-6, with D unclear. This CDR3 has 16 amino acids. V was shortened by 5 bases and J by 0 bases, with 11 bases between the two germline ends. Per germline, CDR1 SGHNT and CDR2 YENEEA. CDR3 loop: CASSHRILSGANVLTF. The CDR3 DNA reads TGTGCCAGCAGCCACCGCATCCTCTCTGGGGCCAACGTCCTGACTTTC.

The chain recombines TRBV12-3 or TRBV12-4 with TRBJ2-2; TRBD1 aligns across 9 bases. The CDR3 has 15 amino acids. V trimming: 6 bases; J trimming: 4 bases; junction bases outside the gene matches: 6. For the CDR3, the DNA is TGTGCCAGCAGCCTGGGACAGGGCGGCACCGGGGAGCTGTTTTTT. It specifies CASSLGQGGTGELFF.

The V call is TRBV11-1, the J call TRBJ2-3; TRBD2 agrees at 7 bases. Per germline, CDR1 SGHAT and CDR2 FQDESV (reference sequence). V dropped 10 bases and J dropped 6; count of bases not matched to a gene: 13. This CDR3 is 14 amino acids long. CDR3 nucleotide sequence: TGTGCCACCAACCCTCCGGGACTACCGGATACGCAGTATTTT. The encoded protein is CATNPPGLPDTQYF. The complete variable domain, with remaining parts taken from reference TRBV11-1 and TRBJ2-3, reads EAEVAQSPRYKITEKSQAVAFWCDPISGHATLYWYRQILGQGPELLVQFQDESVVDDSQLPKDRFSAERLKGVDSTLKIQPAELGDSAMYLCATNPPGLPDTQYFGPGTRLTVL.

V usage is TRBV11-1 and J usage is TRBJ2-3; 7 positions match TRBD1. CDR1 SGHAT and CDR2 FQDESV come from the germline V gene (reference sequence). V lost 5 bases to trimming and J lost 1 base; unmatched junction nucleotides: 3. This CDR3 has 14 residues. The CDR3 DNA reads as TGTGCCAGCAGCACGGACAGGCGCACAGATACGCAGTATTTT. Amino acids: CASSTDRRTDTQYF.

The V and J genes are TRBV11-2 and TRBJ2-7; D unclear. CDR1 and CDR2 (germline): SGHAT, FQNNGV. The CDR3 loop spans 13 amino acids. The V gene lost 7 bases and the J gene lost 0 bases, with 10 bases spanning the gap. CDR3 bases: TGTGCCAGCACCCCCGACGGCTCCTACGAGCAGTACTTC. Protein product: CASTPDGSYEQYF. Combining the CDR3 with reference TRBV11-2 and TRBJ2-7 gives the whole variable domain EAGVAQSPRYKIIEKRQSVAFWCNPISGHATLYWYQQILGQGPKLLIQFQNNGVVDDSQLPKDRFSAERLKGVDSTLKIQPAKLEDSAVYLCASTPDGSYEQYFGPGTRLTVT.

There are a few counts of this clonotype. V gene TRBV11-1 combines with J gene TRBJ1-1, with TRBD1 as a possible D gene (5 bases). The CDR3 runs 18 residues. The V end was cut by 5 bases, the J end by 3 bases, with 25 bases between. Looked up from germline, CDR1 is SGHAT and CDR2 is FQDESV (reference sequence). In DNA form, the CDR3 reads TGTGCCAGCAGCCCACTTAGTTTCAGGGCACTTGGGTACACTGAAGCTTTCTTT. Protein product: CASSPLSFRALGYTEAFF.

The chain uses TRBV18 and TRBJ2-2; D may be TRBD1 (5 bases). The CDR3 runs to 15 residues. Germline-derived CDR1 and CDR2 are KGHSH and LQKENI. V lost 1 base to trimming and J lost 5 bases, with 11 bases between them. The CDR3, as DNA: TGTGCCAGCTCACCACGGCAGGGTGAGACCGGGGAGCTGTTTTTT. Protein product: CASSPRQGETGELFF.

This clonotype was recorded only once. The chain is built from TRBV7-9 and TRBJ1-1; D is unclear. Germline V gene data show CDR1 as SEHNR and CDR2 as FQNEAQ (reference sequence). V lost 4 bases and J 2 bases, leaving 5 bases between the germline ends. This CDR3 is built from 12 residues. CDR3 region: CASSYGNTEAFF. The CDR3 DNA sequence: TGTGCCAGCAGCTACGGAAACACTGAAGCTTTCTTT.

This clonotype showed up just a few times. The CDR3 here is CASSPLSYNEQFF. The DNA for the CDR3 is TGTGCCAGCTCACCACTTAGTTACAATGAGCAGTTCTTC. J is TRBJ2-1 and V is TRBV18; D uncertain. Per germline, CDR1 KGHSH and CDR2 LQKENI. With 1 base removed from V and 4 bases from J, the gap between germline ends came to 5 bases. This CDR3 has 13 amino acids.

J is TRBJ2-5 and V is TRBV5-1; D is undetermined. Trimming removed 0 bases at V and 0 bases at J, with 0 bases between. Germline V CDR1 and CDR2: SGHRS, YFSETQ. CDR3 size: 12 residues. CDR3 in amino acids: CASSLDQETQYF. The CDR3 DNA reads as TGCGCCAGCAGCTTGGACCAAGAGACCCAGTACTTC.

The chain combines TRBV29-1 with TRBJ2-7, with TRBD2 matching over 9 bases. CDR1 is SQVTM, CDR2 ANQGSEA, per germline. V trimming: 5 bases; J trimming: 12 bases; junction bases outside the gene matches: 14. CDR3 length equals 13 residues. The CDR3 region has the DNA TGCAGCGTTACTGGGACTAGCCCTATGACTCGGTACTTC. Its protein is CSVTGTSPMTRYF.